This T cell receptor beta chain appears in the sequencing data of a study of blood T cell repertoires in COVID-19. Across the whole study: From the United States, Italy and Spain came samples of acute and convalescent COVID-19. From T cells, B-cell-depleted T cells, or PBMCs came the material, which was cDNA or gDNA.

This CDR3 spans 15 amino acids. Per the authors' pipeline: Amplified reference gene primers provided the basis for estimating nucleated cell counts. Repertoires were generated with immunoSEQ multiplex PCR, while TCRdb's copy carries only in-frame clones and drops some. V and J calls plus clone size are reproduced from that table; the DNA served to infer D and trimming. The table has roughly 240,000 clones, 70% to 90% seen once. The specimen sequenced was peripheral blood. The V call is TRBV12-2, the J call TRBJ2-1; the table names TRBD1, a call not compared with the DNA. TRBV12-2 is a pseudogene. The source of this sequence is a man in his 60s who had recovered from COVID-19. In nucleotides, the CDR3 is TGTGCAAGTCGCTCAGGTTTTGGGGGCCTTGATGAGCAGTTCTTC. Its translation is CASRSGFGGLDEQFF.